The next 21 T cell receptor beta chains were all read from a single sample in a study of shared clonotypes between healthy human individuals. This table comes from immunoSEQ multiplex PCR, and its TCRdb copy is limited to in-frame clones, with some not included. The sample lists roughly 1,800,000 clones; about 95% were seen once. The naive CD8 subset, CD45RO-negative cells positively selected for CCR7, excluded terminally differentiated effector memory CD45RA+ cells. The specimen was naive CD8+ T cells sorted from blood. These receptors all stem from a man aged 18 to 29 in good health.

CDR3 residues: CASSVWTGGEGEKLFF. CDR3 coding DNA: TGTGCCAGCAGCGTTTGGACAGGGGGCGAAGGTGAAAAACTGTTTTTT. This chain joins TRBV9 and TRBJ1-4, with 11 positions matching TRBD1. From germline, CDR1 is SGDLS and CDR2 YYNGEE. The V segment lost 2 bases and the J segment 7 bases; nucleotides outside the gene matches: 7. This CDR3 comprises 16 residues. Combining the CDR3 with reference TRBV9 and TRBJ1-4 gives the whole variable domain DSGVTQTPKHLITATGQRVTLRCSPRSGDLSVYWYQQSLDQGLQFLIQYYNGEERAKGNILERFSAQQFPDLHSELNLSSLELGDSALYFCASSVWTGGEGEKLFFGSGTQLSVL.

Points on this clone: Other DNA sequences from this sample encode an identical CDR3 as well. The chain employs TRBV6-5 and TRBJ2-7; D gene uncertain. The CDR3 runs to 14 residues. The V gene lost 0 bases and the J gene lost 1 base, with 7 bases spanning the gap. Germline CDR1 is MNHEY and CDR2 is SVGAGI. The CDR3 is CASSYSTPSYEQYF. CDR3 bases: TGTGCCAGCAGTTACTCGACTCCTTCCTACGAGCAGTACTTC.

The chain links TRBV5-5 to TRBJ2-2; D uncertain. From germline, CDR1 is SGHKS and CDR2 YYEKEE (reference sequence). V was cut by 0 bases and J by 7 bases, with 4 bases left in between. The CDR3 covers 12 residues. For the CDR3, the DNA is TGTGCCAGCAGCTTGGACATCGGGGAGCTGTTTTTT. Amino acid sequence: CASSLDIGELFF.

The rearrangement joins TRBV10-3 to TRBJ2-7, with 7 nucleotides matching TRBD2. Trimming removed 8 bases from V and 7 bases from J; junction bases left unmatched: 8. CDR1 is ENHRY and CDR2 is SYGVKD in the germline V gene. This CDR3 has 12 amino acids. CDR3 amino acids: CAILAPAGEQYF. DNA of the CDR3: TGTGCCATCCTCGCCCCAGCGGGGGAGCAGTACTTC.

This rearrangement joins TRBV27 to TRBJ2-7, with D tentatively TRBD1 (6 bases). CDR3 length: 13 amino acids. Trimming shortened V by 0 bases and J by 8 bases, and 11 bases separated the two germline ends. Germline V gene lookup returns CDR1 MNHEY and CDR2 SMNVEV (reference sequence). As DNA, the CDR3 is TGTGCCAGCAGTTTATCCGGGACACTTAAGCAGTACTTC. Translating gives CASSLSGTLKQYF.

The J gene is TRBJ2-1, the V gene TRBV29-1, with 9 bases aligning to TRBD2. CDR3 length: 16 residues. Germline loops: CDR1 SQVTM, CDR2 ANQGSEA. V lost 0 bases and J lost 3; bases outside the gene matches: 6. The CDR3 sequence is CSVEDRLADLYNEQFF. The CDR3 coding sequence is TGCAGCGTTGAAGACCGACTAGCGGACCTCTACAATGAGCAGTTCTTC.

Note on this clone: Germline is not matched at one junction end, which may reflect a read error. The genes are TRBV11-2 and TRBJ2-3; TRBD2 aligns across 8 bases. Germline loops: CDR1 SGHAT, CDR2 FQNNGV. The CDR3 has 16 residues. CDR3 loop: CASSLEIRGFSGERDF. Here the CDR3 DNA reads TGTGCCAGCAGCTTAGAGATTAGGGGTTTTAGCGGGGAGCGGGATTTT.

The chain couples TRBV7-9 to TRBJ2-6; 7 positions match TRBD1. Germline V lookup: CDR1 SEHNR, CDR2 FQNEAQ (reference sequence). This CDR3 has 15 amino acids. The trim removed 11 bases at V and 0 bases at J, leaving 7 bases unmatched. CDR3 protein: CACKTGNSGANVLTF. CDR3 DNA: TGTGCCTGCAAGACAGGGAACTCTGGGGCCAACGTCCTGACTTTC.

The CDR3 loop is CASSQEPFNPTNTGELFF. The CDR3 coding sequence is TGCGCCAGCAGCCAAGAACCCTTTAACCCGACAAACACCGGGGAGCTGTTTTTT. The rearrangement uses TRBV4-1 and TRBJ2-2; D remains ambiguous. CDR3 size: 18 residues. Germline assignment: CDR1 MGHRA and CDR2 YSYEKL. Trimming cost V 0 bases and J 2 bases, with 16 bases left between them.

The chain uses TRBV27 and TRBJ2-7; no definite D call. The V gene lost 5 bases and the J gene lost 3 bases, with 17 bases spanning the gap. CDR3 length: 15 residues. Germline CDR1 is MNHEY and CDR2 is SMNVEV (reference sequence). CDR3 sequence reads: CASSPESSANYEQYF. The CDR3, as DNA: TGTGCCAGCAGTCCCGAAAGCTCCGCGAACTACGAGCAGTACTTC.

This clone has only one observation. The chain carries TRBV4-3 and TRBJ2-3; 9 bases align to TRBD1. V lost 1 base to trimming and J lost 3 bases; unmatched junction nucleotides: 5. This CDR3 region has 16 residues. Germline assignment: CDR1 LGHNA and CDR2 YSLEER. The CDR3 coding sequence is TGCGCCAGCAGCCAAGTGATAGACAGGGGGACAGATACGCAGTATTTT. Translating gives CASSQVIDRGTDTQYF.

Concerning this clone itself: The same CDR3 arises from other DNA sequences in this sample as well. CDR3 amino acids: CASSLSPVQETQYF. The CDR3, as DNA: TGTGCCAGCAGTTTATCCCCAGTACAAGAGACCCAGTACTTC. The chain combines TRBV27 with TRBJ2-5; D is unresolved. This CDR3 is built from 14 residues. Trimming took 0 bases from V and 2 from J, leaving 7 bases between them. Per germline, CDR1 MNHEY and CDR2 SMNVEV (reference sequence).

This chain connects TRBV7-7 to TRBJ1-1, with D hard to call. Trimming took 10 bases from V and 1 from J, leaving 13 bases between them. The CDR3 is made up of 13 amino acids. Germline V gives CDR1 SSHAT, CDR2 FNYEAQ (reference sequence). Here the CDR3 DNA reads TGTGCCACCACCGGGCAGAAGAACACTGAAGCTTTCTTT. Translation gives CATTGQKNTEAFF. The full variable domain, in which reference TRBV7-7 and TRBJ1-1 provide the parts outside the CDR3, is GAGVSQSPRYKVTKRGQDVTLRCDPISSHATLYWYQQALGQGPEFLTYFNYEAQPDKSGLPSDRFSAERPEGSISTLTIQRTEQRDSAMYRCATTGQKNTEAFFGQGTRLTVV.

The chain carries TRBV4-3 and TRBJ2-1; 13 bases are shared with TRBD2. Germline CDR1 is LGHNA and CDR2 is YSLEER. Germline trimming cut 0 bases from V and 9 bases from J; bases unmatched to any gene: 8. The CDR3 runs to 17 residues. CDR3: CASSQDWTSGRSGEQFF. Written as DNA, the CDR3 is TGCGCCAGCAGCCAAGACTGGACTAGCGGGAGATCGGGTGAGCAGTTCTTC.

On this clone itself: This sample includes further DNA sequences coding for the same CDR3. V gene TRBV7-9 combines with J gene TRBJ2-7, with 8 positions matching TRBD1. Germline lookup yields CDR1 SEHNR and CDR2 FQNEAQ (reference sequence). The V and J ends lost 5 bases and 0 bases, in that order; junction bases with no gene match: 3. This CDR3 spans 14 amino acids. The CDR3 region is CASSGTGPSYEQYF. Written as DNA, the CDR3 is TGTGCCAGCAGCGGGACAGGTCCCTCCTACGAGCAGTACTTC.

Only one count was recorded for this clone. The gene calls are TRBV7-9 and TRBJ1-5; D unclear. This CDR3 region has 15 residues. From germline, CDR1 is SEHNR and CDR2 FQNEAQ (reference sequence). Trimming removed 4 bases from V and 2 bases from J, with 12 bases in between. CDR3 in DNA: TGTGCCAGCAGCTCCACCTTTGGGGGCAATCAGCCCCAGCATTTT. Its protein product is CASSSTFGGNQPQHF.

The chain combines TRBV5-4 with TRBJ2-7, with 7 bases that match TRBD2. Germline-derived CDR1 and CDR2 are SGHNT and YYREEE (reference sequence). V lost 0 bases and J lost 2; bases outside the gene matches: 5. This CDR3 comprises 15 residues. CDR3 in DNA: TGTGCCAGCAGCTTGGGGGGGGAGGGCCCCTACGAGCAGTACTTC. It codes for CASSLGGEGPYEQYF.

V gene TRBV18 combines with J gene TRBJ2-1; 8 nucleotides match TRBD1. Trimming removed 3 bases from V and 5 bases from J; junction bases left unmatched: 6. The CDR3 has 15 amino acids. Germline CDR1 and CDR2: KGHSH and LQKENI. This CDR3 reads CASSPRQGRHNEQFF. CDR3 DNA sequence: TGTGCCAGCTCACCTCGACAGGGGCGCCACAATGAGCAGTTCTTC.

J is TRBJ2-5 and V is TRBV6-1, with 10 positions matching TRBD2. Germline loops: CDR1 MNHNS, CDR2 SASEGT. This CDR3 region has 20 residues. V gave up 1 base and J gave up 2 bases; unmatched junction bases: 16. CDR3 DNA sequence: TGTGCCAGCAGTGAAGGGGTGTGGGCGGCTAGCGGGGGAATTCAAGAGACCCAGTACTTC. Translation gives CASSEGVWAASGGIQETQYF.

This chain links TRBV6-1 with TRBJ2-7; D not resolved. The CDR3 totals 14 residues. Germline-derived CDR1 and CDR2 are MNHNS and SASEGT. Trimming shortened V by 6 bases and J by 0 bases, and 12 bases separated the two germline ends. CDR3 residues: CASSQMESSYEQYF. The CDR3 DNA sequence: TGTGCCAGCAGCCAGATGGAGAGCTCCTACGAGCAGTACTTC.

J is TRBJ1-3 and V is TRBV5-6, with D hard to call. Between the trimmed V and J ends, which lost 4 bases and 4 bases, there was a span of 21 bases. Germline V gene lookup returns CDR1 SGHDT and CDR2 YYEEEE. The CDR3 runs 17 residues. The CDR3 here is CASSQESREAYGNTIYF. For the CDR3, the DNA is TGTGCCAGCAGCCAAGAATCCCGGGAGGCGTACGGAAACACCATATATTTT.